This T cell receptor beta chain was captured in a study of cytomegalovirus exposure and HLA in healthy donors. Study-wide context: The 95 to 150 validation repertoires, a later analysis reported, used the same platform as the 550 to 800 first-cohort repertoires. Overall study findings and caveats: The study designated fewer than 200 TCR beta chains cytomegalovirus-associated.

On this clone: Its specificity is unknown.

The J segment lost 3 bases and the V segment lost 5 bases, leaving 9 bases of the junction unmatched. Looked up from germline, CDR1 is SGHTA and CDR2 is FQGTGA. The CDR3 length is 15 residues. This table comes from immunoSEQ multiplex PCR, and its TCRdb copy is limited to in-frame clones, with some not included. Here the sample spans about 280,000 clones, about 86% being singletons. The sequencing input was PBMCs. The chain carries TRBV7-3 and TRBJ2-7; 8 bases match TRBD1. The source of this sequence is a woman aged 18-29 years in good health and CMV-seronegative. CDR3 amino acids: CASSRPGQVGYEQYF. For the CDR3, the DNA is TGTGCCAGCAGCCGTCCGGGACAGGTTGGCTACGAGCAGTACTTC.